This entry lists 29 T cell receptor beta chains sequenced from one sample in a study of blood T cell repertoires in COVID-19. Only in-frame clones appear in the TCRdb table, and some are missing; sequencing was by immunoSEQ multiplex PCR. This table holds about 140,000 clones, roughly 91% found once. The sequencing sample was made of peripheral blood. These receptors were obtained from a man in his sixties with active or convalescent COVID-19.

The chain uses TRBV5-8 and TRBJ2-5; no definite D call. CDR3 length: 13 amino acids. Trimming took off 0 bases at V and 4 bases at J, with 7 bases between the two ends. Germline loops: CDR1 SGHTS, CDR2 YDEGEE. This CDR3 reads CASSLVRGETQYF. The CDR3 DNA reads TGTGCCAGCAGCTTGGTCCGAGGAGAGACCCAGTACTTC.

This sequence joins TRBV7-3 and TRBJ2-6, with D maybe TRBD2 (5 bases). The V end lost 4 bases, the J end lost 0 bases, and 13 bases lay between the germline ends. CDR1 and CDR2 (germline): SGHTA, FQGTGA. The CDR3 extends over 17 amino acids. This CDR3 reads CASSYGGRTSGANVLTF. The CDR3 coding sequence is TGTGCCAGCAGCTACGGAGGACGGACCTCTGGGGCCAACGTCCTGACTTTC. Full variable domain (remainder filled in from reference TRBV7-3 and TRBJ2-6): GAGVSQTPSNKVTEKGKYVELRCDPISGHTALYWYRQSLGQGPEFLIYFQGTGAADDSGLPNDRFFAVRPEGSVSTLKIQRTERGDSAVYLCASSYGGRTSGANVLTFGAGSRLTVL.

The chain has TRBV4-3 and TRBJ2-7, with a weak D call TRBD1 (5 bases). The germline CDR1 and CDR2 sequences are LGHNA and YSLEER. The CDR3 is 16 residues long. The ends were cut back, 6 bases at V and 1 base at J, with 19 bases in the middle. The CDR3 DNA reads as TGCGCCAGCAGTTCATCTCCCTCGAAGGGGTCCTACGAGCAGTACTTC. Residues: CASSSSPSKGSYEQYF.

The rearrangement uses TRBV28 and TRBJ2-1, with a tentative D call TRBD1 (5 bases). The CDR3 totals 15 residues. Trimming pared 2 bases from V and 4 bases from J, leaving 12 bases between. Germline V gene sequence: CDR1 MDHEN, CDR2 SYDVKM. In DNA, the CDR3 is TGTGCCAGCAGTTTAAGACAAGGGGCTTACAATGAGCAGTTCTTC. Translated, it gives CASSLRQGAYNEQFF.

The chain joins TRBV10-3 to TRBJ1-1; the D gene is possibly TRBD1 (5 bases). Germline assignment: CDR1 ENHRY and CDR2 SYGVKD. The V end lost 9 bases, the J end lost 5 bases, and 13 bases lay between the germline ends. CDR3 size: 12 residues. DNA for the CDR3: TGTGCCATAGCAGGGTATGGAACTGAAGCTTTCTTT. It is translated as CAIAGYGTEAFF.

This sequence joins TRBV7-3 and TRBJ2-5, with D possibly matching TRBD2 (5 bases). The V end was cut by 5 bases, the J end by 2 bases, with 15 bases between. Looked up from germline, CDR1 is SGHTA and CDR2 is FQGTGA. This CDR3 region has 15 residues. The chain's CDR3 is CASSPLAGEQETQYF. CDR3 DNA: TGTGCCAGCAGCCCCCTCGCCGGGGAGCAAGAGACCCAGTACTTC.

The chain recombines TRBV29-1 with TRBJ1-1; TRBD1 might be the D (6 bases). Germline lookup yields CDR1 SQVTM and CDR2 ANQGSEA. V lost 7 bases to trimming and J lost 0 bases, with 15 bases between them. This CDR3 is built from 14 residues. The CDR3 nucleotides are TGCAGCGCGGGCAGGGGCAATTTGAACACTGAAGCTTTCTTT. The encoded protein is CSAGRGNLNTEAFF.

This chain uses TRBV7-9 with TRBJ1-2; D is unresolved. Per germline, CDR1 SEHNR and CDR2 FQNEAQ (reference sequence). This CDR3 is built from 12 residues. The V end lost 3 bases, the J end lost 5 bases, and 7 bases lay between the germline ends. The CDR3 protein is CASSFEEYGYTF. CDR3 DNA sequence: TGTGCCAGCAGCTTCGAAGAGTATGGCTACACCTTC.

The chain is built from TRBV19 and TRBJ1-1; a weak D match, TRBD1 (5 bases). Trimming left V 1 base short and J 4 bases short, with 19 bases between. Germline V lookup: CDR1 LNHDA, CDR2 SQIVND (reference sequence). This CDR3 comprises 17 residues. Here the CDR3 DNA reads TGTGCCAGTAGTATAGTGGTACAGGAGCCCTTGGGCACTGAAGCTTTCTTT. Its translation is CASSIVVQEPLGTEAFF.

The rearrangement links TRBV7-2 to TRBJ2-5; a weak D match, TRBD1 (6 bases). There are 15 residues in the CDR3. Germline CDR1 and CDR2: SGHTA and FQGNSA. V lost 5 bases, J lost 4 bases, and 17 bases lay in between. CDR3: CASSRKDRSLETQYF. CDR3 DNA: TGTGCCAGCAGCCGTAAGGACAGATCCCTAGAGACCCAGTACTTC.

This clone was seen a handful of times. V and J are TRBV10-3 and TRBJ2-7; maybe TRBD2 (5 bases). The V gene lost 6 bases and the J gene lost 2 bases, with 8 bases spanning the gap. Germline CDR1 and CDR2: ENHRY and SYGVKD. The CDR3 consists of 12 residues. The CDR3, as DNA: TGTGCCATCAGGGGAGCGACCTACGAGCAGTACTTC. Translated, it gives CAIRGATYEQYF.

The chain carries TRBV5-4 and TRBJ2-3; D is uncertain. Germline lookup yields CDR1 SGHNT and CDR2 YYREEE (reference sequence). This CDR3 has 14 residues. Trimming removed 4 bases from V and 4 bases from J, with 13 bases in between. CDR3 bases: TGTGCCAGCAGCCTCTCTTTGAGAGCAGATACGCAGTATTTT. Amino acid sequence: CASSLSLRADTQYF.

This clone has only one observation. The V gene is TRBV25-1, the J gene TRBJ1-2, with TRBD1 as a possible D gene (5 bases). Germline assignment: CDR1 MGHDK and CDR2 SYGVNS. The CDR3 contains 13 residues. Deletions cut 7 bases from V and 7 bases from J, with 16 bases between. The CDR3 DNA follows: TGTGCCAGCACGGAGGGACTCAATCTTGGCTACACCTTC. Amino acids: CASTEGLNLGYTF.

This clone was observed a single time. The chain links TRBV10-1 to TRBJ2-2; 8 bases fit TRBD2. The CDR3 length is 14 residues. CDR1 and CDR2 (germline): WNHNN, SYGVQD (reference sequence). The V segment lost 10 bases and the J segment 4 bases; nucleotides outside the gene matches: 8. The CDR3 sequence is CAKRGGEITGELFF. The CDR3 DNA sequence: TGCGCCAAACGGGGGGGCGAGATCACCGGGGAGCTGTTTTTT.

This clone was picked up one time. This chain links TRBV19 with TRBJ1-4, with 7 bases lining up with TRBD1. Germline trimming cut 7 bases from V and 7 bases from J; bases unmatched to any gene: 6. The CDR3 length is 13 residues. CDR1 and CDR2 from the germline V gene are LNHDA and SQIVND (reference sequence). The DNA for the CDR3 is TGTGCCAGTAAACAGGGGAGGAGTGAAAAACTGTTTTTT. This gives the protein CASKQGRSEKLFF.

The J gene is TRBJ2-7, the V gene TRBV7-2; no clear D. CDR3 size: 14 residues. The ends were cut back, 1 base at V and 6 bases at J, with 13 bases in the middle. Germline V lookup: CDR1 SGHTA, CDR2 FQGNSA. Here the CDR3 reads CASSLVLFGSEQYF. The CDR3 DNA reads TGTGCCAGCAGCTTAGTCCTCTTCGGGTCCGAGCAGTACTTC.

The chain joins TRBV6-1 to TRBJ2-5; D ambiguous. Germline V gene lookup returns CDR1 MNHNS and CDR2 SASEGT. V was clipped by 2 bases and J by 2 bases, with 9 bases between them. The CDR3 covers 14 residues. For the CDR3, the DNA is TGTGCCAGCAGTGAAAAAAACCTACAAGAGACCCAGTACTTC. Its protein is CASSEKNLQETQYF.

The V call is TRBV29-1, the J call TRBJ1-3, with D unclear. This CDR3 comprises 12 residues. Germline V CDR1 and CDR2: SQVTM, ANQGSEA. V was shortened by 1 base and J by 4 bases, with 5 bases between the two germline ends. The CDR3 bases are TGCAGCGTTGAAGTAACAGGAAACACCATATATTTT. Its protein is CSVEVTGNTIYF.

CDR3 nucleotides: TGTGCCAGCTCTTCAACGGCAGGGGCGAGGGCAGATACGCAGTATTTT. Translating gives CASSSTAGARADTQYF. The chain is built from TRBV18 and TRBJ2-3, with D possibly matching TRBD1 (6 bases). V was shortened by 6 bases and J by 4 bases, with 20 bases between the two germline ends. The germline V gene encodes CDR1 KGHSH and CDR2 LQKENI. This CDR3 is 16 amino acids long.

The gene calls are TRBV30 and TRBJ2-1; a weak D match, TRBD2 (5 bases). Deletions cut 0 bases from V and 5 bases from J, with 11 bases between. Germline V lookup: CDR1 GTSNPN, CDR2 SVGIG (reference sequence). This CDR3 region has 14 residues. The CDR3 protein is CAWSVNGRDNEQFF. Written as DNA, the CDR3 is TGTGCCTGGAGTGTAAACGGGCGGGACAATGAGCAGTTCTTC.

In DNA form, the CDR3 reads TGTGCCAGCAGCTCCTCAAGGAGCGGCTACGAGCAGTACTTC. It encodes CASSSSRSGYEQYF. The chain links TRBV11-2 to TRBJ2-7, with D possibly matching TRBD2 (5 bases). The CDR3 has 14 amino acids. Trimming took 4 bases from V and 3 from J, leaving 13 bases between them. CDR1 SGHAT and CDR2 FQNNGV come from the germline V gene.

V usage is TRBV24-1 and J usage is TRBJ2-1; 11 positions match TRBD2. Germline trimming cut 4 bases from V and 4 bases from J; bases unmatched to any gene: 5. The CDR3 totals 16 residues. Germline V gene lookup returns CDR1 KGHDR and CDR2 SFDVKD. The CDR3 spells CATSDKGLAAYNEQFF. In nucleotides, the CDR3 is TGTGCCACCAGTGACAAGGGACTAGCGGCTTACAATGAGCAGTTCTTC.

The V gene is TRBV19, the J gene TRBJ2-2, with D possibly TRBD1 on 5 matching bases. Trimming took off 10 bases at V and 2 bases at J, with 11 bases between the two ends. The CDR3 consists of 13 residues. Germline values: CDR1 LNHDA, CDR2 SQIVND (reference sequence). CDR3 sequence: CAIFRENTGELFF. The CDR3 bases are TGTGCCATATTCAGGGAAAACACCGGGGAGCTGTTTTTT.

This chain uses TRBV30 with TRBJ1-5; possibly TRBD1 for D (5 bases). The CDR3 is 15 residues long. Germline V CDR1 and CDR2: GTSNPN, SVGIG (reference sequence). V lost 2 bases and J lost 4, with 15 bases in between. This CDR3 is CAWSMGLVGNQPQHF. The CDR3 coding sequence is TGTGCCTGGAGTATGGGACTTGTGGGGAATCAGCCCCAGCATTTT.

This clone has just a few counts. The genes are TRBV19 and TRBJ2-2; 10 nucleotides align to TRBD1. The ends lost 5 bases at V and 6 bases at J; junction bases unmatched: 6. Germline V gene data show CDR1 as LNHDA and CDR2 as SQIVND (reference sequence). This CDR3 has 15 residues. In DNA form, the CDR3 reads TGTGCCAGTAGTCCCTTGGACAGGGGGGCCGGGGAGCTGTTTTTT. This codes for CASSPLDRGAGELFF.

This clone was seen once. The rearrangement uses TRBV24-1 and TRBJ2-3; 10 nucleotides line up with TRBD1. The germline V gene has CDR1 KGHDR and CDR2 SFDVKD. There are 15 residues in the CDR3. V dropped 3 bases and J dropped 4; count of bases not matched to a gene: 3. Written as DNA, the CDR3 is TGTGCCACCAGTGATCCCGGGACAGGGGCAGATACGCAGTATTTT. Translation gives CATSDPGTGADTQYF.

This CDR3 is CASSLVAGLEKLFF. CDR3 DNA: TGTGCCAGCAGTTTAGTCGCAGGGTTAGAAAAACTGTTTTTT. The chain is built from TRBV28 and TRBJ1-4; tentatively, D is TRBD1 (5 bases). This CDR3 region has 14 residues. The germline V and J ends were trimmed by 2 bases and 8 bases, with 12 bases remaining between them. Germline lookup yields CDR1 MDHEN and CDR2 SYDVKM.

The chain couples TRBV15 to TRBJ2-1, with D unclear. Germline assignment: CDR1 LNHNV and CDR2 YYDKDF (reference sequence). The length of the CDR3 is 14 residues. Trimming shortened V by 0 bases and J by 8 bases, and 11 bases separated the two germline ends. The CDR3 DNA is TGTGCCACCAGCAGAGATAGGCTCCAGGATGAGCAGTTCTTC. Encoded protein: CATSRDRLQDEQFF.

V and J are TRBV9 and TRBJ1-2; D is perhaps TRBD1 (5 bases). The CDR3 contains 16 residues. V lost 3 bases to trimming and J lost 1 base, with 16 bases between them. The germline gives CDR1 SGDLS, CDR2 YYNGEE. This CDR3 is CASSGRSLGGNYGYTF. CDR3 nucleotide sequence: TGTGCCAGCAGCGGCCGGTCGCTGGGGGGTAACTATGGCTACACCTTC.